This TCR beta chain was found in a study of identical twins. General observations from the study: The more abundant beta clonotypes in cord blood had fewer insertions, and memory repertoires did not show this. Excess low generation probability was seen in twin-shared out-of-frame alpha sequences. Its conclusions, products of cross-sectional statistical analysis, did not come from following the same donors.

This clonotype was observed many times. Its target is unknown. From the 5' RACE reads, TCRdb called clonotypes with MiXCR, one entry per CDR3 protein. The sample has fewer than 650,000 distinct CDR3 sequences, 9.6% seen once. Germline V CDR1 and CDR2: DFQATT, SNEGSKA (reference sequence). The ends were cut back, 0 bases at V and 0 bases at J, with 6 bases in the middle. The CDR3 spans 13 residues. Separately, the same data were catalogued under a study of yellow fever vaccine responses in identical twins.

Sequenced input: PBMCs. This receptor was taken from a woman younger than 35 in good health. J is TRBJ2-7 and V is TRBV20-1; no firm D call. This chain's CDR3 is CSARESHSYEQYF. The CDR3 bases are TGCAGTGCTAGAGAATCTCACTCCTACGAGCAGTACTTC.